The 11 T cell receptor beta chains given below trace back to one sample, sequenced in a study of CD8+CD57+ T cells in acquired aplastic anemia. The template for TCR beta VDJ and CDR3 sequence profiling was genomic DNA. Via MiXCR, TCRdb re-called the reads, giving one row per CDR3 protein. This table has 150,000 to 200,000 distinct CDR3 sequences, around 65% appearing once. Sequenced: sorted CD4+, CD8+, or CD8+CD57+ T cells (not recorded which) from PBMCs. Every receptor here comes from a human donor with severe aplastic anemia or a healthy control (not recorded which).

The table lists this clonotype with a few counts. One base away lies a much larger clone, so this may be a sequencing read error. The rearrangement uses TRBV6-1 and TRBJ1-4; D is unclear. Germline V gene data show CDR1 as MNHNS and CDR2 as SASEGT. This CDR3 has 13 residues. The CDR3: CASAYRDTEKLVF. CDR3 nucleotide sequence: TGTGCCAGCGCGTATAGGGATACTGAAAAACTGGTTTTT.

This clonotype was seen ten or more times. The rearrangement joins TRBV15 to TRBJ2-4; D remains ambiguous. The V gene's germline CDR1 is LNHNV and CDR2 YYDKDF (reference sequence). Deletions cut 0 bases from V and 11 bases from J, with 8 bases between. CDR3 length: 12 residues. The CDR3 loop is CATSRDPPVQYF. For the CDR3, the DNA is TGTGCCACCAGCAGAGATCCCCCAGTTCAGTACTTC.

This clonotype was seen just once. This chain uses TRBV5-1 with TRBJ2-3; TRBD1 matches at 8 bases. Germline V gene lookup returns CDR1 SGHRS and CDR2 YFSETQ. The ends lost 4 bases at V and 0 bases at J; junction bases unmatched: 7. This CDR3 is 16 amino acids long. The CDR3 region has the DNA TGCGCCAGCAGCACCGCGACAGGGGCTAGCACAGATACGCAGTATTTT. Its protein is CASSTATGASTDTQYF.

V usage is TRBV7-9 and J usage is TRBJ1-2, with no clear D. The V and J ends lost 7 bases and 3 bases respectively, with 9 bases between them. The germline V gene has CDR1 SEHNR and CDR2 FQNEAQ (reference sequence). The CDR3 consists of 12 residues. The CDR3 DNA is TGTGCCAGCACTACAGACGACTATGGCTACACCTTC. Protein sequence: CASTTDDYGYTF.

Of note for this clonotype: Germline and junction disagree at one end, which may indicate a read error. The chain combines TRBV7-9 with TRBJ2-5; D is unclear. The CDR3 length is 14 residues. Germline values: CDR1 SEHNR, CDR2 FQNEAQ (reference sequence). CDR3 coding DNA: TGTGCCACCAGCAATACATCAGCCGCGGAGACCCAGTACTTC. This codes for CATSNTSAAETQYF.

To note about this clonotype: This may stem from a read error, because a much larger clone lies one nucleotide away. The genes are TRBV19 and TRBJ1-5; no definite D call. With 11 bases removed from V and 0 bases from J, the gap between germline ends came to 11 bases. In germline, CDR1 is LNHDA, CDR2 SQIVND (reference sequence). CDR3 length: 13 amino acids. The CDR3 bases are TGTGCCTGTTCCCTGTGTAGCAATCAGCCCCAGCATTTT. Encoded protein: CACSLCSNQPQHF.

The rearrangement uses TRBV13 and TRBJ2-7; D may be TRBD1 (7 bases). Between the trimmed V and J ends, which lost 5 bases and 6 bases, there was a span of 14 bases. The CDR3 has 13 residues. CDR1 is PRHDT and CDR2 is FYEKMQ in the germline V gene (reference sequence). The CDR3 sequence: CASSRRQGLEQYF. In DNA form, the CDR3 reads TGTGCCAGCAGCCGGCGACAGGGACTCGAGCAGTACTTC.

This clonotype was recorded at least ten times. The chain links TRBV20-1 to TRBJ2-3; D perhaps matches TRBD2 (5 bases). The CDR3 covers 15 residues. Germline V CDR1 and CDR2: DFQATT, SNEGSKA (reference sequence). The germline V and J ends were trimmed by 0 bases and 8 bases, with 18 bases remaining between them. DNA for the CDR3: TGCAGTGCTAGAGATCTTCCCGGCCCGGGGTTTACGCAGTATTTT. As protein: CSARDLPGPGFTQYF.

The CDR3 bases are TGTGCCAGCGCGAGGGAGAGGCAAGAGACCCAGTACTTC. Its translation: CASARERQETQYF. The chain links TRBV2 to TRBJ2-5, with D possibly being TRBD2 (5 bases). The V end lost 8 bases, the J end lost 2 bases, and 12 bases lay between the germline ends. CDR1 SNHLY and CDR2 FYNNEI come from the germline V gene. This CDR3 is 13 amino acids long.

The chain uses TRBV7-3 and TRBJ2-3; TRBD2 matches at 8 bases. CDR3 length equals 14 residues. V was pared by 5 bases and J by 1 base, with 2 bases of the junction left unmatched. CDR1 is SGHTA, CDR2 FQGTGA, per germline. DNA of the CDR3: TGTGCCAGCAGCAATAGCGGGGGCACAGATACGCAGTATTTT. This translates into CASSNSGGTDTQYF. Drawing the rest from reference TRBV7-3 and TRBJ2-3, the complete variable domain is GAGVSQTPSNKVTEKGKYVELRCDPISGHTALYWYRQSLGQGPEFLIYFQGTGAADDSGLPNDRFFAVRPEGSVSTLKIQRTERGDSAVYLCASSNSGGTDTQYFGPGTRLTVL.

This clonotype was seen at least ten times. This chain joins TRBV24-1 and TRBJ2-2, with TRBD2 as a possible D gene (6 bases). The germline V gene has CDR1 KGHDR and CDR2 SFDVKD. V was pared by 0 bases and J by 1 base, with 11 bases between. The CDR3 extends over 17 amino acids. DNA for the CDR3: TGTGCCACCAGTGATTTGGGTACGGGGGAGAACACCGGGGAGCTGTTTTTT. Translation: CATSDLGTGENTGELFF.